What follows is one TCR beta chain and its context. Its antigen has not been determined. Nothing much larger sits one base from this clone, and base qualities are not available. This specimen comes from a study of blood T cell repertoires in COVID-19 (dated by TCRdb to the early 2020s). Broadly, across the study: The collaborator samples originated in the United States, Italy and Spain and spanned the acute and convalescent phases of COVID-19. The prospective study material was composed of cDNA or gDNA derived from T cells, B-cell-depleted T cells, or PBMCs. Deeply sampled blood TCRbeta repertoires from subjects exposed to, actively infected with, or recovered from COVID-19 were included in the dataset. The repertoires were released in a freely available public database meant as a resource for research on the immune response to SARS-CoV-2. The samples were drawn from the first 160 participants of the ongoing ImmuneRACE study and from 1,254 subjects provided by 6 global collaborators. Sample metadata almost always included a de-identified subject ID, COVID-19 status, age in years and sex. HLA class I and class II types, where available, came from metadata supplied by the sample provider rather than from assay-based typing.

The investigation overall reported the following: The amount of clinical and demographic metadata varied by source and participant and was provided uncurated.

The immunoSEQ Assay, a bias-controlled multiplex PCR, was used to amplify TCRbeta CDR3 regions from genomic DNA. In the authors' own workflow: The number of nucleated cells in each sample was estimated from the amplification of reference gene primers within the assay. Sequence reads were collapsed and filtered to measure the absolute abundance of every unique TCRbeta CDR3 rearrangement. For each sample, productive Simpson clonality was calculated as the square root of Simpson's diversity index over productive rearrangements. Sourced from immuneACCESS, this table was stored by TCRdb with only in-frame sequences that have V and J called. A share of the clones is absent; for the studies checked, an unresolved V gene accounts for under half, and the remainder has no known explanation. The V and J calls and clone size come from that table; D and trimming were worked out from the DNA. The sample table holds under 300,000 clones, of which more than 65% were seen once. The ten largest make up 3.4% of the sample.

Participants in the prospective study were aged about 18 to 89 years, lived in 24 United States geographic areas, and enrolled through a virtual design. Cohort assignment in the prospective study relied on participant-reported clinical history from a screening survey and a study questionnaire. For ImmuneRACE Cohort 3, a participant was defined as recovered based on two consecutive negative NP/OP PCR tests, clearance by a healthcare professional, or resolution of symptoms. Mobile phlebotomists in the prospective study collected whole blood, serum and a nasopharyngeal or oropharyngeal swab from every participant. Prospective study participants could optionally give additional blood draws and questionnaires over a roughly 2-month period. Before DNA extraction, blood samples from the prospective study were shipped at room temperature or frozen. Sequenced input: PBMCs or T cells enriched from blood (not recorded which). This receptor was identified in a man aged 50-59 years who had recovered from COVID-19.

The DNA reads as follows: TGTGCCAGCAGCACGGGTTACACCATATATTTT. This gives the protein CASSTGYTIYF. Recombination joined TRBV3-1 (or the pseudogene TRBV3-2) with TRBJ1-3; the D gene is not confidently resolved. Counted from cysteine to phenylalanine, this CDR3 has 11 amino acids. The kept DNA is CDR3 alone, 33 bases in frame from the first base. Taken from the germline V gene (reference sequence), the CDR1 and CDR2 loops are LGHDT and YNNKEL. V loses 5 bases, J loses 8 bases, and the germline ends lie 7 bases apart.